The clone carrying this T cell receptor (beta chain) was seen a handful of times. The antigen is not known. This CDR3 spans 13 amino acids. The V gene lost 2 bases and the J gene lost 3 bases, with 7 bases spanning the gap. The V gene's germline CDR1 is WSHSY and CDR2 SAAADI. This sample stems from a study of OX40 agonist ivuxolimab in advanced cancers. Whole-study context: Earlier anti-PD-1, anti-PD-L1 or anti-CTLA-4 therapy was permitted; roughly 40% had received some.

This table comes from immunoSEQ multiplex PCR, and its TCRdb copy is limited to in-frame clones, with some not included. The sample holds approximately 71,000 clones, 84% seen once. Study-wide findings and caveats: CD4+ T cells averaged fewer expanded clones than CD8+ T cells. Both CD4+ and CD8+ T cell populations in blood had undergone clonal expansion by week 6 at 0.1 to 3.0 mg/kg.

Autoimmune disease history or systemic immunosuppression barred patients. J is TRBJ1-1 and V is TRBV10-2; D is unclear. The sequencing used CD4+ or CD8+ T cells sorted from blood, collected in a trial of the OX40 agonist ivuxolimab. This TCR derives from an adult with an advanced solid tumor such as melanoma, head and neck, liver or kidney cancer. The CDR3 sequence: CASSENMDTEAFF. The CDR3 region has the DNA TGCGCCAGCAGTGAGAATATGGACACTGAAGCTTTCTTT.